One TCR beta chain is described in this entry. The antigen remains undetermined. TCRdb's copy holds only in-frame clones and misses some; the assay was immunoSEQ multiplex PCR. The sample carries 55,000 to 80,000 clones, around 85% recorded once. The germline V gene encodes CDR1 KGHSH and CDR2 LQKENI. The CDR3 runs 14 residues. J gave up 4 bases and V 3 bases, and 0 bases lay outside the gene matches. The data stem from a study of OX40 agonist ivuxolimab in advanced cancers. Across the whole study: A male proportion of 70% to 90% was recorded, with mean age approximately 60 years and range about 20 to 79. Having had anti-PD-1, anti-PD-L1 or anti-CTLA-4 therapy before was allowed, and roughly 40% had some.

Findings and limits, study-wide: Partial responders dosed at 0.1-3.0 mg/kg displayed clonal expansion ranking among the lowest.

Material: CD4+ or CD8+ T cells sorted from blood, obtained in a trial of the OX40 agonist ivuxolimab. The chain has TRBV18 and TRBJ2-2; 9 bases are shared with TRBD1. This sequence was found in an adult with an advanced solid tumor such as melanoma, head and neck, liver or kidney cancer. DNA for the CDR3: TGTGCCAGCTCACCGGGACAGGGCACCGGGGAGCTGTTTTTT. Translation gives CASSPGQGTGELFF.